The clone carrying this T cell receptor (beta chain) was observed a few times. The CDR3 spans 14 residues. The V gene's germline CDR1 is MNHEY and CDR2 SVGAGI. Trimming took off 2 bases at V and 1 base at J, with 5 bases between the two ends. In the source study's methods: The authors estimated nucleated cell counts from reference gene primer amplification. Produced via immunoSEQ multiplex PCR; TCRdb's table is partial and in-frame only. The V and J calls and clone size are taken from that table; D and trimming were inferred from the DNA. The data show under 200,000 clones, approximately 84% seen once. The sample comes from a study of blood T cell repertoires in COVID-19.

The sequenced sample was peripheral blood. V usage is TRBV6-5 and J usage is TRBJ2-2, with D uncertain. The clonotype was recovered from a man between 40 and 49 years old who had recovered from COVID-19. In DNA, the CDR3 is TGTGCCAGCAGTTACAGCATGAACACCGGGGAGCTGTTTTTT. Translation gives CASSYSMNTGELFF.